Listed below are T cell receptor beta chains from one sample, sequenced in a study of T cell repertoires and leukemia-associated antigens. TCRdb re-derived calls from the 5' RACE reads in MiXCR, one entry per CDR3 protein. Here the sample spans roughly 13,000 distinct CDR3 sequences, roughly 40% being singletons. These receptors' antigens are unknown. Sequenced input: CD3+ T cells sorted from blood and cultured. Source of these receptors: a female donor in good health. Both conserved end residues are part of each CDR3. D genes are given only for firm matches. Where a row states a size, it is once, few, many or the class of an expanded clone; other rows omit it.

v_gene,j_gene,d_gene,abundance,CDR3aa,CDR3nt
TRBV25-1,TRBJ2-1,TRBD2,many,CASLPSGGSPHNEQFF,TGTGCCAGTCTACCGTCTGGCGGGAGCCCCCACAATGAGCAGTTCTTC
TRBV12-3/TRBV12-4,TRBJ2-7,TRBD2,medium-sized,CASSPRLAGGTYEQYF,TGTGCCAGCAGCCCTCGACTAGCGGGAGGAACGTACGAGCAGTACTTC
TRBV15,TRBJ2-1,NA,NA,CATSRFSLAGDERFF,TGTGCCACCAGCAGATTCAGCTTAGCAGGCGATGAGCGGTTCTTC
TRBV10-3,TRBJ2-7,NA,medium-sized,CATQVLDPPPYEQYF,TGTGCCACCCAGGTGTTGGACCCTCCTCCCTACGAGCAGTACTTC
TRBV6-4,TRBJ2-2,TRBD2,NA,CASSDRGGAGELFF,TGTGCCAGCAGTGACAGGGGAGGGGCCGGGGAGCTGTTTTTT
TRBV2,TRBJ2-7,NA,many,CASSEALWLAERGYEQYF,TGTGCCAGCAGTGAAGCGCTTTGGCTAGCGGAGAGGGGGTACGAGCAGTACTTC
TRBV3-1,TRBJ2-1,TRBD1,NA,CASSQVSGGVEQFF,TGTGCCAGCAGCCAAGTTTCAGGGGGCGTAGAGCAGTTCTTC
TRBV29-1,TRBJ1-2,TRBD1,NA,CSVAKQGGYTF,TGCAGCGTAGCCAAACAGGGGGGCTACACCTTC
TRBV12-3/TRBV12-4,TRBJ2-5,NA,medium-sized,CASSPVRETQYF,TGTGCCAGCAGTCCCGTGAGGGAGACCCAGTACTTC
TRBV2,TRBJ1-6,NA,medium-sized,CASSGLSSYNSPLHF,TGTGCCAGCAGTGGTCTGAGCTCCTATAATTCACCCCTCCACTTT